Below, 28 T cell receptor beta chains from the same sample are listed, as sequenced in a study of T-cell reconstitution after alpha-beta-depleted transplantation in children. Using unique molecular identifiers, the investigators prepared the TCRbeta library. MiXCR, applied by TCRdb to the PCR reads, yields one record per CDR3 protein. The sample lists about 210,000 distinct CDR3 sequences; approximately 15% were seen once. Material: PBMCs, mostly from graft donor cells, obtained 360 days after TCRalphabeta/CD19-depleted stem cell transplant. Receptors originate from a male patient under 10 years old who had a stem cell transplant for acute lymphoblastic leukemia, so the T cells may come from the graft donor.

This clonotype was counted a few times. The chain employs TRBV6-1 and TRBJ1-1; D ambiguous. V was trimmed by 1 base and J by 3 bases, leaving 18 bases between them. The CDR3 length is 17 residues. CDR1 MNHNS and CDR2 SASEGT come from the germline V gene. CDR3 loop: CASSEELGGVRDTEAFF. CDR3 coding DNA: TGTGCCAGCAGTGAAGAGTTAGGTGGGGTGAGGGACACTGAAGCTTTCTTT.

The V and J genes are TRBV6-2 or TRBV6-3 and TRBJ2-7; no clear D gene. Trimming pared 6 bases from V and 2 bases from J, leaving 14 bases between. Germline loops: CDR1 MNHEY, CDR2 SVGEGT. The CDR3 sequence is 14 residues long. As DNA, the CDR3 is TGTGCCAGCAGCCGCCCAAGTGTAGCCTACGAGCAGTACTTC. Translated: CASSRPSVAYEQYF.

The CDR3 spells CATSLLPGGVNTEAFF. CDR3 in DNA: TGTGCCACCTCCCTACTACCAGGGGGGGTGAACACTGAAGCTTTCTTT. V usage is TRBV3-1 and J usage is TRBJ1-1; the match to TRBD1 covers 7 bases. Germline V gives CDR1 LGHDT, CDR2 YNNKEL (reference sequence). Trimming at V came to 10 bases and at J to 0 bases, leaving 14 bases not matched to a gene. This CDR3 region has 16 residues.

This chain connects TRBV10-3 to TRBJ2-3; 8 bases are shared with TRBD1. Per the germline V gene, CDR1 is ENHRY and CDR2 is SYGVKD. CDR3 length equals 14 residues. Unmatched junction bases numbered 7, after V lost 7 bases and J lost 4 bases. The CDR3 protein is CAITRTGRADTQYF. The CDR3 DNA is TGTGCCATCACCCGGACAGGGAGAGCAGATACGCAGTATTTT.

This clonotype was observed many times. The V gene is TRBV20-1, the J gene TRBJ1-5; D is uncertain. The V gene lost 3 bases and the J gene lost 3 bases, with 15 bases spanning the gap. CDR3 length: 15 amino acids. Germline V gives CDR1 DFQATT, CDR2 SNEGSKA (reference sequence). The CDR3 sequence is CSARSFSGSNQPQHF. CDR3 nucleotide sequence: TGCAGTGCTAGGTCTTTTTCAGGTTCCAATCAGCCCCAGCATTTT.

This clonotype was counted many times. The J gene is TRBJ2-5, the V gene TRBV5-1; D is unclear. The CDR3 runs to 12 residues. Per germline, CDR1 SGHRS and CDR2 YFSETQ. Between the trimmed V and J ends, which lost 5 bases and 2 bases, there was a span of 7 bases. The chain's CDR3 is CASSREQETQYF. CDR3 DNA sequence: TGCGCCAGCAGTAGGGAACAAGAGACCCAGTACTTC.

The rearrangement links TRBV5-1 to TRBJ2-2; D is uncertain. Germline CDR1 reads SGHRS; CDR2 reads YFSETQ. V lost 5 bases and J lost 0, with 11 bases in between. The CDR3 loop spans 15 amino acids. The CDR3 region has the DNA TGCGCCAGCAGGGAATCTAGTTCGAACACCGGGGAGCTGTTTTTT. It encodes CASRESSSNTGELFF.

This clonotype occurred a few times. This CDR3 is CASSGGTTPTGELFF. The CDR3, as DNA: TGCGCCAGCAGCGGGGGGACTACCCCCACCGGGGAGCTGTTTTTT. The chain carries TRBV5-1 and TRBJ2-2, with 7 bases aligning to TRBD2. Germline loops: CDR1 SGHRS, CDR2 YFSETQ. J lost 4 bases, V lost 4 bases, and 7 bases had no gene match. The CDR3 runs to 15 residues.

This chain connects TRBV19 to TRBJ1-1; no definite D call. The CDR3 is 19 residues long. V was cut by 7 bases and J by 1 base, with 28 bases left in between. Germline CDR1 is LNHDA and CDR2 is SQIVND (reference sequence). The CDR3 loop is CASITTVPVWGSGNTEAFF. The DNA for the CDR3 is TGTGCCAGTATCACAACCGTACCTGTTTGGGGTTCGGGGAACACTGAAGCTTTCTTT.

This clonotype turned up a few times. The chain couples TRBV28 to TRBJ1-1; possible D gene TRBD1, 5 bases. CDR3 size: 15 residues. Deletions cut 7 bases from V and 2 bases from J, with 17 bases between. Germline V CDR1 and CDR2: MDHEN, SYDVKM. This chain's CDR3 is CASINPGTANTEAFF. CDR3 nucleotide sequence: TGTGCCAGCATCAATCCCGGGACGGCCAACACTGAAGCTTTCTTT.

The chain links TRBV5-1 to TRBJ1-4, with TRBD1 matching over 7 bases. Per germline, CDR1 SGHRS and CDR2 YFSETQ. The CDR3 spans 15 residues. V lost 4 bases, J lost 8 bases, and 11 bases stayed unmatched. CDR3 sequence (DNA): TGCGCCAGCAGCCCACGGACAGGCCCAGGGGAAAAACTGTTTTTT. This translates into CASSPRTGPGEKLFF.

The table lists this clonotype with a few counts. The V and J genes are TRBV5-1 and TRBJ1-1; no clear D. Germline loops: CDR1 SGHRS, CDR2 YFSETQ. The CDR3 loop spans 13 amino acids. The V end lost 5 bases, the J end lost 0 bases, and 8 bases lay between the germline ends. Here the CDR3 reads CASRPDVNTEAFF. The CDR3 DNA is TGCGCCAGCAGACCGGACGTGAACACTGAAGCTTTCTTT.

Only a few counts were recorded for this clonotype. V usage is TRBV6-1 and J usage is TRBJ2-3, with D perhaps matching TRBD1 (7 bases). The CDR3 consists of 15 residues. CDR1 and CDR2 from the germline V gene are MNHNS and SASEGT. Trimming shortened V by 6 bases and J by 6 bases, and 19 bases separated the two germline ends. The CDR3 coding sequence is TGTGCCAGCAGCCCCGGGACTCAGGGGGTGGATACGCAGTATTTT. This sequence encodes CASSPGTQGVDTQYF.

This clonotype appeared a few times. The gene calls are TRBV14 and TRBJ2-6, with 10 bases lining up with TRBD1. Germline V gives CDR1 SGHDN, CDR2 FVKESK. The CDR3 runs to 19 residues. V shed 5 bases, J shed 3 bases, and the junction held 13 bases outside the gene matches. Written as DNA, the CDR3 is TGTGCCAGCAGCTTCAGGGGGACAGGGGTCCTATTTGGGGCCAACGTCCTGACTTTC. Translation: CASSFRGTGVLFGANVLTF.

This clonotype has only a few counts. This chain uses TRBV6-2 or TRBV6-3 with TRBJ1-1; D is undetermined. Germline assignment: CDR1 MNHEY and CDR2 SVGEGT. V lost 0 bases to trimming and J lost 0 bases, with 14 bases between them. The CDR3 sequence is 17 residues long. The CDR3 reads CASSYSNGYWMNTEAFF. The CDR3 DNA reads TGTGCCAGCAGTTACTCGAATGGGTACTGGATGAACACTGAAGCTTTCTTT.

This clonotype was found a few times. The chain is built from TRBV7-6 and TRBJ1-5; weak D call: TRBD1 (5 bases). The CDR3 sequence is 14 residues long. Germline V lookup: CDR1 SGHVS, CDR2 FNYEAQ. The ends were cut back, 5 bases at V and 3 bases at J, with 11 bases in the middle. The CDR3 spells CASSPQGANQPQHF. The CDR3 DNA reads TGTGCCAGCAGCCCCCAGGGAGCCAATCAGCCCCAGCATTTT.

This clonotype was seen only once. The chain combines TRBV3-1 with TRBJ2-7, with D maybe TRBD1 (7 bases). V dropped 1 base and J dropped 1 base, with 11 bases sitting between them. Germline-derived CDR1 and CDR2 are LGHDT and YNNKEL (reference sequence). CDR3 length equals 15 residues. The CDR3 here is CASSQVSGGSYEQYF. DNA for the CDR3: TGTGCCAGCAGCCAAGTGTCAGGGGGGTCCTACGAGCAGTACTTC.

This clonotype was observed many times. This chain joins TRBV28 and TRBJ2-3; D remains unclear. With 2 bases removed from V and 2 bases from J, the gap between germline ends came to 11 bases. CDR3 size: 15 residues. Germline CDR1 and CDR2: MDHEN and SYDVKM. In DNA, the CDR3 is TGTGCCAGCAGTTTAGACCGTCCCGACACAGATACGCAGTATTTT. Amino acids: CASSLDRPDTDTQYF.

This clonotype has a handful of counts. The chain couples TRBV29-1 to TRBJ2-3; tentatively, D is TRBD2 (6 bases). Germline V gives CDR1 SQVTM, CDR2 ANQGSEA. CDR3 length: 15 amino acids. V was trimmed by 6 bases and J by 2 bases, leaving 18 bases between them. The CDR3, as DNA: TGCAGCGTCCTGACAGCCCCGGACTACACAGATACGCAGTATTTT. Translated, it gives CSVLTAPDYTDTQYF.

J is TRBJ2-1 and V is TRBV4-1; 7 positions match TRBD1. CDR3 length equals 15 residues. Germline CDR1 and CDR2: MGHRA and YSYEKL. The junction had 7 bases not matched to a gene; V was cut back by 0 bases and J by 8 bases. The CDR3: CASSQEGGGLDEQFF. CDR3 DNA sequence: TGCGCCAGCAGCCAAGAAGGGGGCGGCTTGGATGAGCAGTTCTTC.

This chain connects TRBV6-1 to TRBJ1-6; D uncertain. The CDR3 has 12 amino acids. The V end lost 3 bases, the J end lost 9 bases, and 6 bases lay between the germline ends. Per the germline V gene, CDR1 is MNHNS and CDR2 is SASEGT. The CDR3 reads CASSDGSSPLHF. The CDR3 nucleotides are TGTGCCAGCAGTGACGGAAGTTCACCCCTCCACTTT.

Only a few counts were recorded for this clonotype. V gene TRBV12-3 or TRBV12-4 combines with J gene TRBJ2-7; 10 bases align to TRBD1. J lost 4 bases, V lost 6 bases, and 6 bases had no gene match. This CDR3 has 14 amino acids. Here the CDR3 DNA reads TGTGCCAGCAGGACAGGGGGCGTGGGGTACGAGCAGTACTTC. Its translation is CASRTGGVGYEQYF.

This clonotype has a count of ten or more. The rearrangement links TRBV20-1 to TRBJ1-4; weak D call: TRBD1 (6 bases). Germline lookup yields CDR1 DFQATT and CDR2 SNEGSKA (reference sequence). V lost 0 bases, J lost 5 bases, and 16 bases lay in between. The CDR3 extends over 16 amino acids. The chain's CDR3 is CSARDPWGDKNEKLFF. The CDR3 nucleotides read TGCAGTGCTAGAGATCCCTGGGGGGACAAGAATGAAAAACTGTTTTTT.

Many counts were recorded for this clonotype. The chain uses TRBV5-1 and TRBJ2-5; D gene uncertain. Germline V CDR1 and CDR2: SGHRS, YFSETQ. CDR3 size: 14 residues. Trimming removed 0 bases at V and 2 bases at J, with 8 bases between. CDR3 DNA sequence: TGCGCCAGCAGCTTGGCGGCGAAACAAGAGACCCAGTACTTC. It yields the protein CASSLAAKQETQYF.

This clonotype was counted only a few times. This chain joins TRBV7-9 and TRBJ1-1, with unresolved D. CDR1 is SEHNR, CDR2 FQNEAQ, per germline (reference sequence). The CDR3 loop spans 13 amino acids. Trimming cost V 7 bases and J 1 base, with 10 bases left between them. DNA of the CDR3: TGTGCCAGCACTGTCGGAGGGAACACTGAAGCTTTCTTT. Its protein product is CASTVGGNTEAFF.

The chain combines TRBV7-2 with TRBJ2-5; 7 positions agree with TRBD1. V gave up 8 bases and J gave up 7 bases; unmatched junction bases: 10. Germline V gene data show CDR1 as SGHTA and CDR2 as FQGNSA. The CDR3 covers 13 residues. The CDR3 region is CASEGGQSGTQYF. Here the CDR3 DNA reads TGTGCCAGCGAAGGGGGCCAATCCGGGACCCAGTACTTC. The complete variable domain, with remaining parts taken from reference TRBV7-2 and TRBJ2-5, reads GAGVSQSPSNKVTEKGKDVELRCDPISGHTALYWYRQSLGQGLEFLIYFQGNSAPDKSGLPSDRFSAERTGGSVSTLTIQRTQQEDSAVYLCASEGGQSGTQYFGPGTRLLVL.

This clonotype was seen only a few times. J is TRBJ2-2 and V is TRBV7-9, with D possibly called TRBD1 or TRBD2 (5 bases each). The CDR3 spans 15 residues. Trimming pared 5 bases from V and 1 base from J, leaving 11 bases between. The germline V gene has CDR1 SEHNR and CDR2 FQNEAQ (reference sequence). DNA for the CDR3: TGTGCCAGCAGCCCACCGGGACGGAACACCGGGGAGCTGTTTTTT. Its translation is CASSPPGRNTGELFF.

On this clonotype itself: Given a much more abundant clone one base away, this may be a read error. CDR3 nucleotides: TGTGCCAGCAGCCCCCAGAACAGGGTGGGTTGCAATGAGCAGTTCTTC. The encoded protein is CASSPQNRVGCNEQFF. The chain employs TRBV9 and TRBJ2-1; a weak D match, TRBD1 (6 bases). Germline CDR1 and CDR2: SGDLS and YYNGEE. V lost 4 bases and J lost 6, with 20 bases in between. CDR3 length: 16 amino acids.